The source of this T cell receptor (beta chain) is a study of control samples from healthy donors and cancer patients. Produced via immunoSEQ multiplex PCR; TCRdb's table is partial and in-frame only. The top ten clones hold 5.5% of a sample with 100,000 to 150,000 clones, roughly 89% of them seen once. This clone was seen a few times. Sequenced sample: blood. The source of this sequence is a man aged 18 to 35 in good health.

Here the CDR3 DNA reads TGTGCCAGCAGTTACGGGACAGGGTCCAAAAACATTCAGTACTTC. Protein sequence: CASSYGTGSKNIQYF. V gene TRBV6-5 combines with J gene TRBJ2-4; 9 positions match TRBD1. V lost 2 bases, J lost 2 bases, and 1 base stayed unmatched. The CDR3 extends over 15 amino acids. Germline values: CDR1 MNHEY, CDR2 SVGAGI.